A selection of T cell receptor beta chains follows, all from one sample in a study of beta chain features in type 1 diabetes. Profiling relied on immunoSEQ multiplex PCR, and the TCRdb table lists in-frame clones only, not all of them. The sample has approximately 140,000 clones; about 7% are singletons. Sequencing input: central memory CD4+ T cells from blood. The receptors here all came from a woman younger than 45 in good health. CDR3s include the opening cysteine and the closing phenylalanine or tryptophan. A D gene is named only where the DNA matches it firmly. Clone size, where shown, is once, few, many, or a class for clones that have expanded.

v_call	j_call	d_call	clone_size	cdr3_nt	cdr3_aa
TRBV7-3	TRBJ2-3	.	.	TGTGCCAGCAGCCTGTCGGCGGGCTTAACAGATACGCAGTATTTT	CASSLSAGLTDTQYF
TRBV4-3	TRBJ1-3	.	.	TGCGCCAGCAGCCAAGTAAGCGGTGGCTCTGGAAACACCATATATTTT	CASSQVSGGSGNTIYF
TRBV15	TRBJ2-7	TRBD2	.	TGTGCCACCAGCAGAGATCTTTCGGGAGGTGTCGAGCAGTACTTC	CATSRDLSGGVEQYF
TRBV18	TRBJ1-1	TRBD1	.	TGTGCCAGCTCACTAGGAGGGGGCTCCATGAACACTGAAGCTTTCTTT	CASSLGGGSMNTEAFF
TRBV14	TRBJ2-7	.	once	TGTGCCAGCAGCCAAGACGGGGTCATCTACGAGCAGTACTTC	CASSQDGVIYEQYF
TRBV18	TRBJ2-1	.	many	TGTGCCAGCTCATCAGTCTCGAATGAGCAGTTCTTC	CASSSVSNEQFF
TRBV9	TRBJ2-7	TRBD1	few	TGTGCCAGCAGCTACCGGACAGGGGACGAGCAGTACTTC	CASSYRTGDEQYF
TRBV30	TRBJ1-1	.	few	TGTGCCTGGAGCCGGGAAGTAATGAACACTGAAGCTTTCTTT	CAWSREVMNTEAFF
TRBV18	TRBJ2-6	.	.	TGTGCCAGCTCACGTCCACTAGGCGGGGCCAACGTCCTGACTTTC	CASSRPLGGANVLTF
TRBV2	TRBJ1-1	.	few	TGTGCCAGCAGTGAAGAAAGAGGGAATGCTTTCTTT	CASSEERGNAFF
TRBV7-3	TRBJ2-1	TRBD1	few	TGTGCCAGCAGCCCACCGGGACAGGGTTCCAATGAGCAGTTCTTC	CASSPPGQGSNEQFF
TRBV9	TRBJ1-3	.	few	TGTGCCAGCAGCGTAATGGACAGCTCTGGAAACACCATATATTTT	CASSVMDSSGNTIYF
TRBV4-2	TRBJ2-1	TRBD2	few	TGTGCCAGCAGCCAAGGGCTAGCGGGAGGGAATGAGCAGTTCTTC	CASSQGLAGGNEQFF
TRBV6-5	TRBJ2-7	TRBD2	.	TGTGCCAGCACCCTAGCGGGAGGGCCGGGGGAGCAGTACTTC	CASTLAGGPGEQYF
TRBV6-5	TRBJ2-3	.	.	TGTGCCAGCAGTTACGGGGCGGAAACAGATACGCAGTATTTT	CASSYGAETDTQYF
TRBV25-1	TRBJ2-1	.	.	TGTGCCAGCAGTGGGGGCCGTTTTCAGCAGTTCTTC	CASSGGRFQQFF
TRBV11-2	TRBJ1-4	.	few	TGTGCCAGCAACACCGCGACAGCAACTAATGAAAAACTGTTTTTT	CASNTATATNEKLFF
TRBV7-2	TRBJ2-7	TRBD2	few	TGTGCCAGCAGCTTAGGGAGCGGGAGTGGGGCCTACGAGCAGTACTTC	CASSLGSGSGAYEQYF
TRBV25-1	TRBJ2-7	.	few	TGTGCCAGCAGCCACTACGCGTACGAGCAGTACTTC	CASSHYAYEQYF
TRBV7-9	TRBJ1-1	.	few	TGTGCCAGCAGCAAACAGAAGAACACTGAAGCTTTCTTT	CASSKQKNTEAFF
TRBV27	TRBJ1-4	.	.	TGTGCCAGCAGCACCAACAGTGCAACTAATGAAAAACTGTTTTTT	CASSTNSATNEKLFF
TRBV28	TRBJ2-7	.	.	TGTGCCAGCAGTTTATTTGGTGGGAGCTCCTACGAGCAGTACTTC	CASSLFGGSSYEQYF
TRBV9	TRBJ1-1	.	.	TGTGCCAGCAGCGTAGATCCCATGAACACTGAAGCTTTCTTT	CASSVDPMNTEAFF
TRBV30	TRBJ2-5	TRBD1	few	TGTGCCCAGAGACAGGGCAAGACCCAGTACTTC	CAQRQGKTQYF
TRBV6-6	TRBJ2-7	TRBD1	.	TGTGCCAGCAGTTACCCCGACAGGGCTCAGCAGTACTTC	CASSYPDRAQQYF
TRBV28	TRBJ2-1	TRBD1	few	TGTGCCAGCAGGCGGACAGGGGGCCATGAGCAGTTCTTC	CASRRTGGHEQFF
TRBV25-1	TRBJ2-5	.	many	TGTGCCAGCAGTGAGGCCAGGGGTAGCGTTCAAGAGACCCAGTACTTC	CASSEARGSVQETQYF
TRBV18	TRBJ2-4	TRBD1	few	TGTGCCAGCTCGCGACCGGGACAGGGTTGGAACATTCAGTACTTC	CASSRPGQGWNIQYF
TRBV28	TRBJ1-4	TRBD1	.	TGTGCCAGCAGTTCAACCGGACAGGGATCAACTAATGAAAAACTGTTTTTT	CASSSTGQGSTNEKLFF
TRBV10-3	TRBJ2-6	TRBD1	many	TGTGCCACGAGACAGGGATTTTCTTCTGGGGCCAACGTCCTGACTTTC	CATRQGFSSGANVLTF
TRBV7-9	TRBJ2-1	.	few	TGTGCCAGCAGCGCAACTAGCAATGAGCAGTTCTTC	CASSATSNEQFF
TRBV7-3	TRBJ2-1	.	few	TGTGCCAGCAACCCGGGGTCCTCCTACAATGAGCAGTTCTTC	CASNPGSSYNEQFF
TRBV19	TRBJ1-5	.	.	TGTGCCAGTAGTCCCGCGGGTGGGAACAATCAGCCCCAGCATTTT	CASSPAGGNNQPQHF
TRBV6-6	TRBJ1-2	TRBD1	few	TGTGCCAGCCGTGATCCGACAGGGTCTTTGAGCACCTTC	CASRDPTGSLSTF
TRBV28	TRBJ2-1	.	.	TGTGCCAGCAGTCAAAGGGGGAGCGGGACCCTCAATGAGCAGTTCTTC	CASSQRGSGTLNEQFF
TRBV28	TRBJ2-3	.	few	TGTGCCAGCAGTTCTAGCGGCACAGATACGCAGTATTTT	CASSSSGTDTQYF
TRBV29-1	TRBJ1-3	TRBD1	few	TGCAGCGTCCGCCTCCGACAGGGGGTAGCCGGAAACACCATATATTTT	CSVRLRQGVAGNTIYF
TRBV28	TRBJ2-7	TRBD1	.	TGTGCCAGCAGTTTACCGGGACAGGTATCCTACGAGCAGTACTTC	CASSLPGQVSYEQYF
TRBV29-1	TRBJ1-4	TRBD1	.	TGCAGCGTTGGGGACAGAGTTAATGAAAAACTGTTTTTT	CSVGDRVNEKLFF
TRBV4-1	TRBJ2-5	.	.	TGCGCCAGCAGCCAAGAAGTCAGGGGCCAGACCCAGTACTTC	CASSQEVRGQTQYF